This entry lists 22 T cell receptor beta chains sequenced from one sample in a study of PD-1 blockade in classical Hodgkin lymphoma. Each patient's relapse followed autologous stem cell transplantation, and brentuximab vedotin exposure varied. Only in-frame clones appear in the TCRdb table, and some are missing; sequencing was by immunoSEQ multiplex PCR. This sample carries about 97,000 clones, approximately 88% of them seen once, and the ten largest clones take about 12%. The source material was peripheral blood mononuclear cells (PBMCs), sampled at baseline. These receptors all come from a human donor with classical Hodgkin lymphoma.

The CDR3 nucleotides read TGTGCCAGTAGTCCAGAGACAGGGAGGTACGAGCAGTACTTC. It codes for CASSPETGRYEQYF. The J gene is TRBJ2-7, the V gene TRBV19, with a weak D call TRBD1 (7 bases). From germline, CDR1 is LNHDA and CDR2 SQIVND (reference sequence). V was cut by 5 bases and J by 4 bases, with 15 bases left in between. This CDR3 has 14 residues.

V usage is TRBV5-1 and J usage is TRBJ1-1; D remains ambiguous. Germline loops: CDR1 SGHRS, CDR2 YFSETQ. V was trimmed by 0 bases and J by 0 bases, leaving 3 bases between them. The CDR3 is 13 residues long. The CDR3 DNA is TGCGCCAGCAGCTTGGAGGTGAACACTGAAGCTTTCTTT. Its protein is CASSLEVNTEAFF.

The CDR3 nucleotides are TGCGCCAGCAGCGGTATTGGGACAGGGGCCTCCTACGAGCAGTACTTC. This sequence encodes CASSGIGTGASYEQYF. J is TRBJ2-7 and V is TRBV5-1, with 10 bases aligning to TRBD1. This CDR3 comprises 16 residues. J was trimmed by 0 bases and V by 4 bases; bases with no gene match: 7. Germline CDR1 and CDR2: SGHRS and YFSETQ.

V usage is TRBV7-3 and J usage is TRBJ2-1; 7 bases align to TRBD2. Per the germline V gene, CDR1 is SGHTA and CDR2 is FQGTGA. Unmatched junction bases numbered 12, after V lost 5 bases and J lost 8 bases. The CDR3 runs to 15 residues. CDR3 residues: CASSLLGGPVDEQFF. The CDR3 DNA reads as TGTGCCAGCAGCCTCCTGGGAGGGCCGGTTGATGAGCAGTTCTTC. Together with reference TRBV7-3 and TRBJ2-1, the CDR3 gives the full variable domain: GAGVSQTPSNKVTEKGKYVELRCDPISGHTALYWYRQSLGQGPEFLIYFQGTGAADDSGLPNDRFFAVRPEGSVSTLKIQRTERGDSAVYLCASSLLGGPVDEQFFGPGTRLTVL.

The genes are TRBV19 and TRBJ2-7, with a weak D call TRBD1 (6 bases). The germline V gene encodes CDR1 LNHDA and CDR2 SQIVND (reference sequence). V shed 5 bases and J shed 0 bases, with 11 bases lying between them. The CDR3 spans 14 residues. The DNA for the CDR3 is TGTGCCAGTAGTGGTACAGGGATCTCCTACGAGCAGTACTTC. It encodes CASSGTGISYEQYF.

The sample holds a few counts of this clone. In DNA form, the CDR3 reads TGTGCCAGCTCACCACCAAACGCAGATACGCAGTATTTT. Encoded protein: CASSPPNADTQYF. This chain uses TRBV18 with TRBJ2-3; D uncertain. From germline, CDR1 is KGHSH and CDR2 LQKENI. Trimming removed 0 bases from V and 4 bases from J, with 5 bases in between. The CDR3 length is 13 residues.

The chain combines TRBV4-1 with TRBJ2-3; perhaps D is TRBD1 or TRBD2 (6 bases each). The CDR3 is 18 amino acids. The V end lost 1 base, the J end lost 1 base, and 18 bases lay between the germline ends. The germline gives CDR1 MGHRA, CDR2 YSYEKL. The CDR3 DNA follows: TGCGCCAGCAGCCAAGTTGAGACTAGGGGGGTTGGCACAGATACGCAGTATTTT. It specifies CASSQVETRGVGTDTQYF.

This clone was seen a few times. CDR3 DNA: TGTGCCAGCAGCTTTGTGCACAGTCAAAATAGCAATCAGCCCCAGCATTTT. Protein: CASSFVHSQNSNQPQHF. The chain combines TRBV12-1 with TRBJ1-5; TRBD1 is the table's D call and was not checked against the DNA. TRBV12-1 is a known pseudogene. The CDR3 has 17 amino acids.

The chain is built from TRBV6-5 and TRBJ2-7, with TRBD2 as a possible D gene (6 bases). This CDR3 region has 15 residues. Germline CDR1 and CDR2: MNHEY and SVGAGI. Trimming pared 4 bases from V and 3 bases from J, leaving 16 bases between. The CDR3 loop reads CASSSHGSVRYEQYF. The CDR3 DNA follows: TGTGCCAGCAGTTCTCACGGGAGTGTCCGCTACGAGCAGTACTTC.

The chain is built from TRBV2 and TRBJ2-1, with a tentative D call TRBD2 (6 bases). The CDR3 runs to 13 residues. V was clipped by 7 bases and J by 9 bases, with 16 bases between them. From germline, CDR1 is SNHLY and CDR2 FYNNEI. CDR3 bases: TGTGCCAGCATGGTCGGGAGAGTGACTGAGCAGTTCTTC. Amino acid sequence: CASMVGRVTEQFF.

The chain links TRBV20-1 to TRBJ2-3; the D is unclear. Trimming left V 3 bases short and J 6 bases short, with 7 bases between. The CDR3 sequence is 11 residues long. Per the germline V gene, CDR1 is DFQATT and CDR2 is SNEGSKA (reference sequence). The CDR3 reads CSARRVDTQYF. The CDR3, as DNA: TGCAGTGCTAGGAGAGTGGATACGCAGTATTTT.

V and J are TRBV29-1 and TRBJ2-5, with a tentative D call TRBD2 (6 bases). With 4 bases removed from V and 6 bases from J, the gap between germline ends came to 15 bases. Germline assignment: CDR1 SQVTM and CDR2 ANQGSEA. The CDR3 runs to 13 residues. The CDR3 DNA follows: TGCAGCGTTGGGGCTTCGGCGGGGCAGACCCAGTACTTC. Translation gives CSVGASAGQTQYF.

In DNA, the CDR3 is TGTGCCAGCAGCTTAGGACGGCCTCCCTACGAGCAGTACTTC. As protein: CASSLGRPPYEQYF. The chain employs TRBV7-3 and TRBJ2-7; D not resolved. This CDR3 contains 14 residues. CDR1 and CDR2 from the germline V gene are SGHTA and FQGTGA. Trimming removed 2 bases at V and 2 bases at J, with 10 bases between.

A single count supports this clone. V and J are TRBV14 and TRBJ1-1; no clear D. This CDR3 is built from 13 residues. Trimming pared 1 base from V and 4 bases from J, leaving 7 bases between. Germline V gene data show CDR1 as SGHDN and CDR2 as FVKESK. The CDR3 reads CASSQGVRTEAFF. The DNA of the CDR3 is TGTGCCAGCAGCCAAGGAGTGCGCACTGAAGCTTTCTTT.

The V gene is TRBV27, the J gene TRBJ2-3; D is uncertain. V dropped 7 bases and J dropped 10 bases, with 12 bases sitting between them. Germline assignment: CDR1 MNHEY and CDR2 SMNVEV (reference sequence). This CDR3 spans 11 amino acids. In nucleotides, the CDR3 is TGTGCCAGCAAGACGGATCAGGCGCAGTATTTT. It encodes CASKTDQAQYF.

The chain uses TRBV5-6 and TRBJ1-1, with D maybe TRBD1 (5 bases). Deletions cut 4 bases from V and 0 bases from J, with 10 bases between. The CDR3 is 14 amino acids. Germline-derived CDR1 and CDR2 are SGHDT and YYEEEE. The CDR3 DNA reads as TGTGCCAGCAGCCCCAGGGTAATGAACACTGAAGCTTTCTTT. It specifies CASSPRVMNTEAFF.

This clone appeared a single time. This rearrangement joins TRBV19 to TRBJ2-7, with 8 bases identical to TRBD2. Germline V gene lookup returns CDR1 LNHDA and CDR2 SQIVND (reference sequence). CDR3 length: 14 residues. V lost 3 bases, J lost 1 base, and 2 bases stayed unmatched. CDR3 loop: CASSIQRESYEQYF. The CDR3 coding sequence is TGTGCCAGTAGTATCCAGCGGGAGTCCTACGAGCAGTACTTC. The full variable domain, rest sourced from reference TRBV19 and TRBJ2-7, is DGGITQSPKYLFRKEGQNVTLSCEQNLNHDAMYWYRQDPGQGLRLIYYSQIVNDFQKGDIAEGYSVSREKKESFPLTVTSAQKNPTAFYLCASSIQRESYEQYFGPGTRLTVT.

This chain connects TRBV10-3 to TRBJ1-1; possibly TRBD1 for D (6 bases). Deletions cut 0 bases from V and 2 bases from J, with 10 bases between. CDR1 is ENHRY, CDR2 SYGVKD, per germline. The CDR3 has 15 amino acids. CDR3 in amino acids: CAISESGAVNTEAFF. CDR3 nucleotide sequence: TGTGCCATCAGTGAGTCGGGGGCAGTTAACACTGAAGCTTTCTTT.

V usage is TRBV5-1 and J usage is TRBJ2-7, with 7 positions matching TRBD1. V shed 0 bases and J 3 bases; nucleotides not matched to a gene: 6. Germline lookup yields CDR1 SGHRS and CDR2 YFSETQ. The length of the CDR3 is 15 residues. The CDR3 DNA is TGCGCCAGCAGCTTGGGGACAGGTCTGGGCTACGAGCAGTACTTC. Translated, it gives CASSLGTGLGYEQYF.

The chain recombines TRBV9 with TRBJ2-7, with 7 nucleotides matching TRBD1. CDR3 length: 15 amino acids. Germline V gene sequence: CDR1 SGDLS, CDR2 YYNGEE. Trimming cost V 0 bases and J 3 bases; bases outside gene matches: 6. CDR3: CASSVAGGGNYEQYF. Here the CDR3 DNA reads TGTGCCAGCAGCGTAGCAGGGGGTGGAAACTACGAGCAGTACTTC.

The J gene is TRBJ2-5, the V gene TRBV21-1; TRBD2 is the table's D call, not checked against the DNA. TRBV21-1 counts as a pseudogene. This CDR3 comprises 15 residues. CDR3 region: CASSKVSLYQETQYF. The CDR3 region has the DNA TGTGCCAGCAGCAAAGTCTCCCTGTACCAAGAGACCCAGTACTTC.

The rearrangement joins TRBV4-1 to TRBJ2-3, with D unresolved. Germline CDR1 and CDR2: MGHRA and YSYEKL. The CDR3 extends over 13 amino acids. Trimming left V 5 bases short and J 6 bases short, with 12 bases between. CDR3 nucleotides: TGCGCCAGCAGCGCGCCAGGAACTGATACGCAGTATTTT. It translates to CASSAPGTDTQYF.